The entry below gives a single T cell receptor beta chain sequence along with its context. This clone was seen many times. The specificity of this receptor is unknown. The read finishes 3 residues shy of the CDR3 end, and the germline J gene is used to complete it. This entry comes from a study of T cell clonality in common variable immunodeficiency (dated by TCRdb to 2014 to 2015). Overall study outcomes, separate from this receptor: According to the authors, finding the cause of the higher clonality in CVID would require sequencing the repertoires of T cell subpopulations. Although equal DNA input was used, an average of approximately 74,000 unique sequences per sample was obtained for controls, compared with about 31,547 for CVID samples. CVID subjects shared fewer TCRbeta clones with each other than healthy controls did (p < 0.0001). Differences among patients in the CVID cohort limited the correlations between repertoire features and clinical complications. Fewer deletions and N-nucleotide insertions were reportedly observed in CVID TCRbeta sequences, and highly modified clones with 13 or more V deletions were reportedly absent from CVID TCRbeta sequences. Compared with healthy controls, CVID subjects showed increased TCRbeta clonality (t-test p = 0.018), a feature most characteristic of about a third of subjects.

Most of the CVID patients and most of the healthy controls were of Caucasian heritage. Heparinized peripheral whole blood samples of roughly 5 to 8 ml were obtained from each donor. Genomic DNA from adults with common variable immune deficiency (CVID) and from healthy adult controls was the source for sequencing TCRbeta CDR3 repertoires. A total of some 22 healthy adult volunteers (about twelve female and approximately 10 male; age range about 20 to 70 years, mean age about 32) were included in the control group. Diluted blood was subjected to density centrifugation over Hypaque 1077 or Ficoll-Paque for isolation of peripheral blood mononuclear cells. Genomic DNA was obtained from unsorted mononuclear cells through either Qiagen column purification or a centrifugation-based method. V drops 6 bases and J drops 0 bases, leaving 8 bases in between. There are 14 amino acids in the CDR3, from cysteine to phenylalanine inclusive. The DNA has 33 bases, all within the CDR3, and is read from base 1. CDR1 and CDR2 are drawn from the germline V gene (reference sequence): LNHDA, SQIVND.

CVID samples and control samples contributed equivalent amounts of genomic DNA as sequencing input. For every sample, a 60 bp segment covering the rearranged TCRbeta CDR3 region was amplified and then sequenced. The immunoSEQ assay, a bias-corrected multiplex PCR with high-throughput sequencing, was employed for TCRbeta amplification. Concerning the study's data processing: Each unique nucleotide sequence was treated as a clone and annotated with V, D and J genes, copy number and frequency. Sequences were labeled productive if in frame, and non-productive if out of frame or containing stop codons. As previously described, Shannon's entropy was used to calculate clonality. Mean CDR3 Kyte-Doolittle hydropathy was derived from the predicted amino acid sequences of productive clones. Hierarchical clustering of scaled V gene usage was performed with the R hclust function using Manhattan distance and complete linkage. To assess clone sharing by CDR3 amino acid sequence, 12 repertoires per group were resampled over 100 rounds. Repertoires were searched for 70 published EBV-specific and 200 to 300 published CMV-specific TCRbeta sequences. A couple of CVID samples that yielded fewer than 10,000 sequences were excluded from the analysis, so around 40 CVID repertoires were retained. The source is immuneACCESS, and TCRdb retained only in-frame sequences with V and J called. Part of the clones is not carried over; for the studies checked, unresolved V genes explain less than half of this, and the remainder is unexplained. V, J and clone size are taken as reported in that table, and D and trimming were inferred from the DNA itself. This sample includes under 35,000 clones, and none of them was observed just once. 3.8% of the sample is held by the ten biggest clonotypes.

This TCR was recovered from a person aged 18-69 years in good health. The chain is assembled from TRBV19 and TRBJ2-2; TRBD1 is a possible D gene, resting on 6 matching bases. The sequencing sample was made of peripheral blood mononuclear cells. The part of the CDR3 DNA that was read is TGTGCCAGTAGAAGGACAGCGAACACCGGGGAG. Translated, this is CASRRTANTGE. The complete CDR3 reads CASRRTANTGELFF.